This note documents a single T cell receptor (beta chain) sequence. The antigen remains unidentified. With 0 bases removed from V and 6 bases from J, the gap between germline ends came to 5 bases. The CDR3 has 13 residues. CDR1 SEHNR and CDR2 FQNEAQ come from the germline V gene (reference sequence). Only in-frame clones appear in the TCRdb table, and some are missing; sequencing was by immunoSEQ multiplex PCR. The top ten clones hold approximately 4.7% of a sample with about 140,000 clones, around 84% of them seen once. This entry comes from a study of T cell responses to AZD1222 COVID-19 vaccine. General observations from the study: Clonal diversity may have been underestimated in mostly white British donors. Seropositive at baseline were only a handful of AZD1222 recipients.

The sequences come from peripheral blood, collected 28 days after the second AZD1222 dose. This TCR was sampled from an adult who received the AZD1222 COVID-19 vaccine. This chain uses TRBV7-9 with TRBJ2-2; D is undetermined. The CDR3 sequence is CASSLAASGELFF. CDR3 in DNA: TGTGCCAGCAGCTTAGCAGCGTCCGGGGAGCTGTTTTTT.